Below are 25 T cell receptor beta chains sequenced from a single sample in a study of blood T cell repertoires in COVID-19. This table comes from immunoSEQ multiplex PCR, and its TCRdb copy is limited to in-frame clones, with some not included. The sample carries more than 200,000 clones, around 90% recorded once. The material sequenced was peripheral blood. These receptors came from a man between 18 and 35 years old with active or convalescent COVID-19.

The V gene is TRBV9, the J gene TRBJ1-1, with no clear D. Trimming shortened V by 2 bases and J by 7 bases, and 12 bases separated the two germline ends. Germline V gene lookup returns CDR1 SGDLS and CDR2 YYNGEE. CDR3 length: 13 residues. The DNA of the CDR3 is TGTGCCAGCAGCGTTGATACAGTACATGAAGCTTTCTTT. Translating it yields CASSVDTVHEAFF.

The V and J genes are TRBV6-2 or TRBV6-3 and TRBJ1-4; TRBD1 matches 9 bases. The V segment lost 4 bases and the J segment 8 bases; nucleotides outside the gene matches: 8. The CDR3 sequence is 15 residues long. Germline V gene data show CDR1 as MNHEY and CDR2 as SVGEGT. CDR3 region: CASSSSDRGPEKLFF. CDR3 nucleotides: TGTGCCAGCAGTTCCTCGGACAGGGGCCCCGAAAAACTGTTTTTT.

The genes are TRBV27 and TRBJ1-1, with D tentatively TRBD1 (6 bases). CDR1 is MNHEY, CDR2 SMNVEV, per germline (reference sequence). Trimming pared 3 bases from V and 3 bases from J, leaving 14 bases between. The length of the CDR3 is 15 residues. The CDR3 nucleotides are TGTGCCAGCAGTTTTTATACAGGGAGGGACACTGAAGCTTTCTTT. This sequence encodes CASSFYTGRDTEAFF.

This clone was seen once. This chain joins TRBV6-5 and TRBJ2-5, with 7 bases fitting TRBD2. Trimming cost V 5 bases and J 4 bases; bases outside gene matches: 1. Germline CDR1 reads MNHEY; CDR2 reads SVGAGI. This CDR3 region has 12 residues. CDR3 DNA sequence: TGTGCCAGCAGTCGACTAGCAGAGACCCAGTACTTC. It encodes CASSRLAETQYF.

The chain combines TRBV6-5 with TRBJ2-4, with a possible D match to TRBD2 (5 bases). From germline, CDR1 is MNHEY and CDR2 SVGAGI. Trimming removed 8 bases from V and 7 bases from J, with 18 bases in between. This CDR3 has 14 residues. The DNA for the CDR3 is TGTGCCAGCCGGGCCCTAGGCGGCGGGAACATTCAGTACTTC. As protein: CASRALGGGNIQYF.

This clone was recorded a few times. The rearrangement links TRBV28 to TRBJ2-1, with 8 bases identical to TRBD2. The CDR3 loop spans 12 amino acids. With V trimmed by 3 bases and J by 15 bases, 7 bases remained unmatched. The germline V gene encodes CDR1 MDHEN and CDR2 SYDVKM. The CDR3 region has the DNA TGTGCCAGCAGTTTCTCCGGGACTAGTGCGTTCTTC. Its protein product is CASSFSGTSAFF.

This clone was seen once. V gene TRBV18 combines with J gene TRBJ1-1; no clear D. There are 15 residues in the CDR3. The V gene lost 1 base and the J gene lost 1 base, with 10 bases spanning the gap. Germline V gene data show CDR1 as KGHSH and CDR2 as LQKENI. As DNA, the CDR3 is TGTGCCAGCTCACCACGCTGGGGAGAGAACACTGAAGCTTTCTTT. It codes for CASSPRWGENTEAFF.

This sequence joins TRBV7-2 and TRBJ1-2; a possible D gene is TRBD1 (6 bases). The CDR3 sequence is 15 residues long. The V end lost 1 base, the J end lost 13 bases, and 22 bases lay between the germline ends. Germline loops: CDR1 SGHTA, CDR2 FQGNSA. The CDR3 sequence: CASSLGPGQLIESTF. The CDR3 nucleotides read TGTGCCAGCAGCTTAGGACCCGGACAGCTTATAGAGTCCACCTTC.

On this clone itself: This may arise from a read error, as a much more abundant clone is one base away. At the DNA level, this CDR3 is encoded by other sequences in the same sample as well. The chain recombines TRBV12-3 or TRBV12-4 with TRBJ2-7; no definite D call. This CDR3 region has 11 residues. The V and J ends lost 4 bases and 3 bases respectively, with 4 bases between them. CDR3 nucleotide sequence: TGTGCCAGCAGTTATAACTACGAGCAGTACTTC. It specifies CASSYNYEQYF.

This chain joins TRBV11-2 and TRBJ1-1; D not certain. The CDR3 totals 14 residues. V was shortened by 5 bases and J by 3 bases, with 13 bases between the two germline ends. Germline CDR1 and CDR2: SGHAT and FQNNGV. CDR3 loop: CASSPPADYTEAFF. The CDR3, as DNA: TGTGCCAGCAGCCCCCCGGCGGACTACACTGAAGCTTTCTTT.

J is TRBJ1-5 and V is TRBV7-2; D is ambiguous. Germline-derived CDR1 and CDR2 are SGHTA and FQGNSA. V was shortened by 4 bases and J by 6 bases, with 19 bases between the two germline ends. The length of the CDR3 is 16 residues. The CDR3: CASSSAGKKTGQPQHF. In DNA form, the CDR3 reads TGTGCCAGCAGCTCCGCCGGGAAGAAGACGGGTCAGCCCCAGCATTTT.

V and J are TRBV18 and TRBJ1-5; possibly TRBD1 for D (6 bases). The V end was cut by 6 bases, the J end by 7 bases, with 22 bases between. Germline lookup yields CDR1 KGHSH and CDR2 LQKENI. The CDR3 runs to 16 residues. This CDR3 is CASSWGTQGTDQPQHF. CDR3 nucleotides: TGTGCCAGCTCCTGGGGTACTCAGGGGACGGACCAGCCCCAGCATTTT.

V and J are TRBV6-5 and TRBJ1-2, with D possibly TRBD1 on 6 matching bases. This CDR3 comprises 13 residues. Germline CDR1 and CDR2: MNHEY and SVGAGI. Trimming took 6 bases from V and 8 from J, leaving 16 bases between them. The CDR3 DNA is TGTGCCAGCAGCCTCACAAACAGGGAGGGCTACACCTTC. Translating gives CASSLTNREGYTF.

The genes are TRBV6-5 and TRBJ1-2; D call uncertain. V shed 5 bases and J shed 5 bases, with 15 bases lying between them. Per germline, CDR1 MNHEY and CDR2 SVGAGI. The CDR3 is made up of 14 amino acids. CDR3 DNA: TGTGCCAGCAGTCGACGGGAGGATCATTATGGCTACACCTTC. It codes for CASSRREDHYGYTF.

This chain joins TRBV21-1 and TRBJ2-1; the table's D gene call, TRBD1, was not cross checked with the DNA. TRBV21-1 counts as a pseudogene. The CDR3 length is 13 residues. The CDR3 is CASSKDRGAEQFF. CDR3 nucleotides: TGTGCCAGCAGCAAGGACAGGGGAGCTGAGCAGTTCTTC.

This clone appeared a few times. V is TRBV28 and J is TRBJ1-1, with D unresolved. Trimming removed 8 bases at V and 1 base at J, with 17 bases between. This CDR3 contains 15 residues. CDR1 and CDR2 (germline): MDHEN, SYDVKM. The CDR3, as DNA: TGTGCCAGCGTCTCGCAGCGGCACACGAACACTGAAGCTTTCTTT. Amino acid sequence: CASVSQRHTNTEAFF. Full variable domain (outside the CDR3, taken from reference TRBV28 and TRBJ1-1): DVKVTQSSRYLVKRTGEKVFLECVQDMDHENMFWYRQDPGLGLRLIYFSYDVKMKEKGDIPEGYSVSREKKERFSLILESASTNQTSMYLCASVSQRHTNTEAFFGQGTRLTVV.

Concerning this clone: The junction departs from the called germline gene at one end, perhaps through a read error. The rearrangement links TRBV7-7 to TRBJ2-3; 8 bases are shared with TRBD2. The CDR3 spans 14 residues. Germline V gene lookup returns CDR1 SSHAT and CDR2 FNYEAQ (reference sequence). Here the CDR3 reads CASSPVAGSDTQYF. CDR3 DNA sequence: TGTGCTAGCAGTCCAGTAGCGGGATCCGATACGCAGTATTTT.

V usage is TRBV7-2 and J usage is TRBJ1-6, with 7 bases fitting TRBD1. CDR1 and CDR2 (germline): SGHTA, FQGNSA. The CDR3 spans 13 residues. J was trimmed by 8 bases and V by 7 bases; bases with no gene match: 5. CDR3 protein: CASTPQGDSPLHF. Written as DNA, the CDR3 is TGTGCCAGCACCCCGCAGGGGGATTCACCCCTCCACTTT.

The CDR3 protein is CASSLLYGGMELFF. The CDR3 DNA reads TGTGCCAGCAGTTTACTTTACGGGGGAATGGAGCTGTTTTTT. The gene calls are TRBV28 and TRBJ2-2, with a weak D call TRBD2 (6 bases). CDR3 length: 14 amino acids. The V end was cut by 2 bases, the J end by 10 bases, with 14 bases between. Germline assignment: CDR1 MDHEN and CDR2 SYDVKM.

The count of this clone is one. The gene calls are TRBV7-2 and TRBJ1-1; TRBD1 aligns across 8 bases. The CDR3 has 13 amino acids. CDR1 is SGHTA, CDR2 FQGNSA, per germline. V shed 4 bases, J shed 6 bases, and the junction held 4 bases outside the gene matches. CDR3 sequence: CASSSRGPAEAFF. CDR3 nucleotides: TGTGCCAGCAGCTCCAGGGGGCCGGCTGAAGCTTTCTTT.

The chain combines TRBV13 with TRBJ1-6; D is unclear. The CDR3 totals 14 residues. Germline V lookup: CDR1 PRHDT, CDR2 FYEKMQ (reference sequence). With 5 bases removed from V and 9 bases from J, the gap between germline ends came to 14 bases. CDR3 sequence reads: CASSPRGAGSPLHF. In DNA, the CDR3 is TGTGCCAGCAGCCCTCGGGGTGCTGGTTCACCCCTCCACTTT.

The chain is built from TRBV14 and TRBJ2-6; 12 bases align to TRBD1. Trimming removed 4 bases from V and 4 bases from J; junction bases left unmatched: 8. Germline V gives CDR1 SGHDN, CDR2 FVKESK. This CDR3 contains 18 residues. The CDR3 DNA sequence: TGTGCCAGCAGCCGTCCGGGACAGGGGGCGCGGGGGGCCAACGTCCTGACTTTC. The encoded protein is CASSRPGQGARGANVLTF.

The gene calls are TRBV21-1 and TRBJ1-4. TRBV21-1 is a listed pseudogene. CDR3 size: 15 residues. The CDR3 loop reads CASSIRAFAGEKLFF. DNA for the CDR3: TGTGCCAGCAGCATACGGGCCTTCGCGGGAGAAAAACTGTTTTTT.

The chain couples TRBV9 to TRBJ2-7, with D possibly TRBD1 on 6 matching bases. Trimming pared 4 bases from V and 0 bases from J, leaving 11 bases between. CDR1 and CDR2 from the germline V gene are SGDLS and YYNGEE. This CDR3 comprises 14 residues. The CDR3 loop is CASSLWDTSYEQYF. The DNA for the CDR3 is TGTGCCAGCAGCCTATGGGACACCTCCTACGAGCAGTACTTC.

This chain links TRBV28 with TRBJ1-6, with D unclear. The CDR3 totals 13 residues. Germline lookup yields CDR1 MDHEN and CDR2 SYDVKM. The V end lost 8 bases, the J end lost 5 bases, and 10 bases lay between the germline ends. This chain's CDR3 is CASGRQDNSPLHF. CDR3 nucleotide sequence: TGTGCCAGCGGCCGTCAGGATAATTCACCCCTCCACTTT.